The next 28 T cell receptor beta chains were all read from a single sample in a study of CD8+ T cells in alopecia areata (dated by TCRdb to 2017 to 2018). The time point label of this sample denotes: more than 3 weeks on oral tofacitinib. The sample's treatment or condition label, decoded: oral pan-JAK inhibitor, 5-10 mg twice daily. Receptor libraries were prepared by the immunoSEQ multiplex PCR assay. RNA was extracted from all samples and reverse transcribed into cDNA, which served as template for TCR sequencing. The clones in this table, taken by TCRdb from immuneACCESS, are in-frame only. Not every clone is retained; where verified, under half of the shortfall comes from an unresolved V gene, and the cause of the rest is unknown. The sample table holds 150,000 to 250,000 clones, of which more than 55% were seen once. The ten most abundant clones make up around 3% of the sample. The sample was CD4+ T cells sorted from blood, taken at week 4, from a patient treated with tofacitinib. The receptors originated from a human donor with alopecia areata.

The chain is built from TRBV7-2 and TRBJ2-7, with 11 bases matching TRBD1. Germline V CDR1 and CDR2: SGHTA, FQGNSA. V lost 1 base and J lost 5; bases outside the gene matches: 1. The CDR3 is 14 residues long. The CDR3 DNA follows: TGTGCCAGCAGCTTAGAGGGACAGGGGGACGAGCAGTACTTC. Translated, it gives CASSLEGQGDEQYF.

The chain joins TRBV29-1 to TRBJ1-1; TRBD1 aligns across 7 bases. The CDR3 is 11 amino acids. With 5 bases clipped from V and 10 bases from J, the junction kept 7 bases outside the gene matches. The germline gives CDR1 SQVTM, CDR2 ANQGSEA. CDR3 sequence reads: CSVSDRARAFF. The CDR3 region has the DNA TGCAGCGTTAGCGACAGGGCGCGAGCTTTCTTT.

The chain uses TRBV9 and TRBJ2-7; tentative D call: TRBD1 (6 bases). Trimming took 4 bases from V and 0 from J, leaving 14 bases between them. CDR3 length: 15 amino acids. Germline V gives CDR1 SGDLS, CDR2 YYNGEE. CDR3: CASSPGTTRSYEQYF. The CDR3 nucleotides are TGTGCCAGCAGCCCGGGGACAACCCGCTCCTACGAGCAGTACTTC.

The chain joins TRBV6-5 to TRBJ1-4, with D unclear. Germline V lookup: CDR1 MNHEY, CDR2 SVGAGI. The V end lost 0 bases, the J end lost 7 bases, and 6 bases lay between the germline ends. CDR3 length: 13 residues. The CDR3 DNA sequence: TGTGCCAGCAGTTACTCGGGTAGTGAAAAACTGTTTTTT. It is translated as CASSYSGSEKLFF.

This clone was detected a few times. V is TRBV9 and J is TRBJ1-1; tentative D call: TRBD1 (6 bases). Between the trimmed V and J ends, which lost 0 bases and 3 bases, there was a span of 12 bases. Germline-derived CDR1 and CDR2 are SGDLS and YYNGEE. The CDR3 has 15 residues. For the CDR3, the DNA is TGTGCCAGCAGCGTAGTACCAGGGGAGGACACTGAAGCTTTCTTT. It translates to CASSVVPGEDTEAFF.

This chain joins TRBV29-1 and TRBJ2-3; D is ambiguous. Germline CDR1 and CDR2: SQVTM and ANQGSEA. CDR3 length: 14 amino acids. Trimming took 2 bases from V and 4 from J, leaving 13 bases between them. CDR3 sequence: CSVENDFRADTQYF. The CDR3, as DNA: TGCAGCGTTGAAAATGACTTTAGGGCAGATACGCAGTATTTT.

The V call is TRBV25-1, the J call TRBJ1-1; D remains unclear. The CDR3 has 15 amino acids. CDR1 is MGHDK and CDR2 is SYGVNS in the germline V gene. V lost 6 bases and J 3 bases, leaving 17 bases between the germline ends. CDR3 loop: CASRETLTVDTEAFF. The CDR3 coding sequence is TGTGCCAGCAGAGAAACCCTAACTGTTGACACTGAAGCTTTCTTT.

In this sample, this clone turned up a few times. This chain joins TRBV5-1 and TRBJ2-2, with 7 bases identical to TRBD1. Germline CDR1 SGHRS, CDR2 YFSETQ. The CDR3 consists of 14 residues. The J segment lost 5 bases and the V segment lost 6 bases, leaving 7 bases of the junction unmatched. The CDR3 DNA reads as TGCGCCAGCAAACAGACAGGGCCTACCGGGGAGCTGTTTTTT. Translating it yields CASKQTGPTGELFF.

The rearrangement joins TRBV29-1 to TRBJ2-3; TRBD2 is a possible D gene (5 bases). Trimming pared 7 bases from V and 4 bases from J, leaving 9 bases between. Germline values: CDR1 SQVTM, CDR2 ANQGSEA. The CDR3 is 11 residues long. CDR3 nucleotide sequence: TGCAGCGGAGGGTTGGCAGATACGCAGTATTTT. Residues: CSGGLADTQYF.

The genes are TRBV30 and TRBJ1-1; unclear D gene. The CDR3 length is 14 residues. V was cut by 0 bases and J by 0 bases, with 8 bases left in between. Germline-derived CDR1 and CDR2 are GTSNPN and SVGIG (reference sequence). The CDR3 protein is CAWSVIPLNTEAFF. CDR3 nucleotides: TGTGCCTGGAGTGTAATTCCGCTGAACACTGAAGCTTTCTTT.

The V gene is TRBV2, the J gene TRBJ2-3, with D unclear. Trimming left V 5 bases short and J 10 bases short, with 13 bases between. CDR1 SNHLY and CDR2 FYNNEI come from the germline V gene. The CDR3 is 12 amino acids. The CDR3 is CASSFSLRAQYF. The CDR3 bases are TGTGCCAGCAGTTTCAGTCTAAGGGCGCAGTATTTT.

The rearrangement uses TRBV5-1 and TRBJ1-4, with D unclear. V lost 0 bases, J lost 5 bases, and 8 bases lay in between. Germline assignment: CDR1 SGHRS and CDR2 YFSETQ. The CDR3 spans 14 residues. The CDR3 loop reads CASSLDEPNEKLFF. CDR3 DNA sequence: TGCGCCAGCAGCTTGGATGAGCCCAATGAAAAACTGTTTTTT.

V gene TRBV29-1 combines with J gene TRBJ2-5, with D tentatively TRBD1 (5 bases). Trimming took off 5 bases at V and 5 bases at J, with 15 bases between the two ends. This CDR3 spans 13 amino acids. Germline V CDR1 and CDR2: SQVTM, ANQGSEA. The CDR3 nucleotides read TGCAGCGTTAGGCGACAGTCCGGGGAGACCCAGTACTTC. Residues: CSVRRQSGETQYF.

This clone was detected a few times. The rearrangement joins TRBV10-3 to TRBJ2-3; maybe TRBD2 (6 bases). Germline loops: CDR1 ENHRY, CDR2 SYGVKD. With 6 bases removed from V and 0 bases from J, the gap between germline ends came to 7 bases. The CDR3 is 13 residues long. The CDR3: CAISGRSTDTQYF. The CDR3 DNA follows: TGTGCCATCAGCGGGAGAAGCACAGATACGCAGTATTTT.

This chain uses TRBV30 with TRBJ1-2, with TRBD1 identical over 9 bases. V dropped 5 bases and J dropped 6; count of bases not matched to a gene: 1. The V gene's germline CDR1 is GTSNPN and CDR2 SVGIG (reference sequence). The CDR3 contains 11 residues. CDR3 residues: CAWGDRDGYTF. For the CDR3, the DNA is TGTGCCTGGGGGGACAGGGATGGCTACACCTTC.

This clone was seen a single time. The J gene is TRBJ1-5, the V gene TRBV7-9; unclear D gene. Germline CDR1 and CDR2: SEHNR and FQNEAQ (reference sequence). Trimming cost V 1 base and J 5 bases, with 9 bases left between them. The CDR3 sequence is 14 residues long. Here the CDR3 reads CASSLGQTHQPQHF. CDR3 nucleotide sequence: TGTGCCAGCAGCTTAGGCCAAACACATCAGCCCCAGCATTTT. The full variable domain, rest sourced from reference TRBV7-9 and TRBJ1-5, is DTGVSQNPRHKITKRGQNVTFRCDPISEHNRLYWYRQTLGQGPEFLTYFQNEAQLEKSRLLSDRFSAERPKGSFSTLEIQRTEQGDSAMYLCASSLGQTHQPQHFGDGTRLSIL.

This clone appeared a few times. The chain has TRBV28 and TRBJ1-6; 9 bases agree with TRBD1. V dropped 2 bases and J dropped 7; count of bases not matched to a gene: 9. This CDR3 region has 17 residues. CDR1 is MDHEN, CDR2 SYDVKM, per germline. Here the CDR3 DNA reads TGTGCCAGCAGTTTAGCCACCCCAACAGGGGGCAATTCACCCCTCCACTTT. Its translation is CASSLATPTGGNSPLHF.

The chain employs TRBV30 and TRBJ1-6, with 8 bases identical to TRBD1. The V and J ends lost 5 bases and 9 bases, in that order; junction bases with no gene match: 12. Germline lookup yields CDR1 GTSNPN and CDR2 SVGIG (reference sequence). The CDR3 has 15 amino acids. CDR3 nucleotides: TGTGCCTGGGGGGGATTAGGACAGGGTAGTTCACCCCTCCACTTT. Encoded protein: CAWGGLGQGSSPLHF.

V usage is TRBV7-2 and J usage is TRBJ1-1; the match to TRBD1 covers 7 bases. The germline V gene encodes CDR1 SGHTA and CDR2 FQGNSA. The CDR3 has 14 amino acids. With 2 bases clipped from V and 5 bases from J, the junction kept 5 bases outside the gene matches. The CDR3 sequence is CASSLRQGGTEAFF. CDR3 nucleotide sequence: TGTGCCAGCAGCTTAAGACAGGGAGGGACTGAAGCTTTCTTT.

The chain joins TRBV6-1 to TRBJ1-5; D unresolved. This CDR3 spans 13 amino acids. V lost 7 bases, J lost 6 bases, and 13 bases lay in between. Germline V gives CDR1 MNHNS, CDR2 SASEGT. The CDR3 reads CASTFSEGQPQHF. The DNA of the CDR3 is TGTGCCAGCACCTTTAGCGAGGGTCAGCCCCAGCATTTT.

The V and J genes are TRBV10-3 and TRBJ2-5, with D perhaps TRBD1 or TRBD2 (6 bases each). Germline CDR1 is ENHRY and CDR2 is SYGVKD. V was pared by 8 bases and J by 1 base, with 11 bases between. This CDR3 region has 13 residues. The CDR3 bases are TGTGCCATCTCGGGGGACACCCAAGAGACCCAGTACTTC. Its protein is CAISGDTQETQYF.

The rearrangement uses TRBV29-1 and TRBJ1-1; D is undetermined. The CDR3 consists of 11 residues. Germline lookup yields CDR1 SQVTM and CDR2 ANQGSEA. V was shortened by 6 bases and J by 2 bases, with 7 bases between the two germline ends. Here the CDR3 DNA reads TGCAGCGTGTCGTTTAACACTGAAGCTTTCTTT. Translating it yields CSVSFNTEAFF. The full variable domain, in which reference TRBV29-1 and TRBJ1-1 provide the parts outside the CDR3, is SAVISQKPSRDICQRGTSLTIQCQVDSQVTMMFWYRQQPGQSLTLIATANQGSEATYESGFVIDKFPISRPNLTFSTLTVSNMSPEDSSIYLCSVSFNTEAFFGQGTRLTVV.

V gene TRBV7-8 combines with J gene TRBJ2-1; 8 nucleotides align to TRBD2. The length of the CDR3 is 16 residues. Germline values: CDR1 SGHVS, CDR2 FQNEAQ. J gave up 8 bases and V 6 bases, and 15 bases lay outside the gene matches. CDR3 in DNA: TGTGCCAGCAGTTCCCCGGGTAGCGGGGTAGGGGATGAGCAGTTCTTC. Protein product: CASSSPGSGVGDEQFF.

The V call is TRBV30, the J call TRBJ1-6; TRBD1 is a possible D gene (6 bases). The CDR3 is 13 residues long. Per germline, CDR1 GTSNPN and CDR2 SVGIG (reference sequence). Trimming stripped 3 bases from V and 10 bases from J, with 13 bases between. The CDR3 nucleotides read TGTGCCTGGAGGGGAACAGGGAGGTCACCCCTCCACTTT. As protein: CAWRGTGRSPLHF. Filled out from reference TRBV30 and TRBJ1-6, the complete variable domain reads SQTIHQWPATLVQPVGSPLSLECTVEGTSNPNLYWYRQAAGRGLQLLFYSVGIGQISSEVPQNLSASRPQDRQFILSSKKLLLSDSGFYLCAWRGTGRSPLHFGNGTRLTVT.

The chain carries TRBV30 and TRBJ2-3; the match to TRBD2 covers 7 bases. Germline V gives CDR1 GTSNPN, CDR2 SVGIG (reference sequence). The CDR3 spans 17 residues. V lost 0 bases to trimming and J lost 3 bases; unmatched junction nucleotides: 12. CDR3 amino acids: CAWSVRASPGGTDTQYF. CDR3 nucleotide sequence: TGTGCCTGGAGTGTACGCGCGAGTCCGGGGGGAACAGATACGCAGTATTTT.

In its sample, this clone was seen a few times. The chain uses TRBV28 and TRBJ2-1; perhaps TRBD1 as D (5 bases). Trimming took 6 bases from V and 1 from J, leaving 19 bases between them. Germline CDR1 reads MDHEN; CDR2 reads SYDVKM. The CDR3 sequence is 17 residues long. The CDR3 loop is CASSPSYQGGSYNEQFF. The DNA for the CDR3 is TGTGCCAGCAGCCCATCCTACCAGGGTGGATCCTACAATGAGCAGTTCTTC.

V gene TRBV10-3 combines with J gene TRBJ2-7; possible D gene TRBD2, 5 bases. CDR1 is ENHRY and CDR2 is SYGVKD in the germline V gene. The CDR3 has 13 amino acids. V shed 11 bases and J shed 6 bases, with 20 bases lying between them. CDR3 region: CALGYSVEGEQYF. CDR3 nucleotide sequence: TGTGCCCTGGGGTATAGCGTCGAAGGCGAGCAGTACTTC.

The chain has TRBV5-1 and TRBJ2-2, with D perhaps matching TRBD1 (6 bases). Trimming cost V 4 bases and J 6 bases, with 19 bases left between them. The CDR3 is made up of 16 amino acids. CDR1 is SGHRS, CDR2 YFSETQ, per germline. Here the CDR3 DNA reads TGCGCCAGCAGCCACCGGGACATCAATACAGCCGGGGAGCTGTTTTTT. It is translated as CASSHRDINTAGELFF.